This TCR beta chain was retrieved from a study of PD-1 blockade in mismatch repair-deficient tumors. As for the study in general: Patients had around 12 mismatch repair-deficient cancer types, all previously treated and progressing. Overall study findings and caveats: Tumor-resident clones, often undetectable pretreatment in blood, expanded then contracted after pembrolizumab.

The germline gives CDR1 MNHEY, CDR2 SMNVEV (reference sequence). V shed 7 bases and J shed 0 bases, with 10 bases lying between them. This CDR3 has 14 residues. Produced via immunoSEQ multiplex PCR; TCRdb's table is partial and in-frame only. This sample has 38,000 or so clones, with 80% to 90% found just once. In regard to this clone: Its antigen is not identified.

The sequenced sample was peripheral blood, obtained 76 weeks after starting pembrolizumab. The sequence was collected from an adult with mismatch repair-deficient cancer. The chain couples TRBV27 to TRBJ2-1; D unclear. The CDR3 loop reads CASKAGSSYNEQFF. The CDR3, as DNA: TGTGCCAGCAAGGCCGGCAGCTCCTACAATGAGCAGTTCTTC.